This T cell receptor beta chain was sequenced in a study of blood T cell repertoires in COVID-19. About the research overall: The United States, Italy and Spain provided the acute and convalescent COVID-19 samples.

A Seattle source enrolled patients during active infection and followed them longitudinally. Germline CDR1 and CDR2: MNHEY and SVGAGI. This CDR3 contains 14 residues. The V and J ends lost 2 bases and 5 bases respectively, with 10 bases between them. Study processing details: From reference gene primer amplification, estimates of nucleated cell counts were derived. Sequencing used immunoSEQ multiplex PCR; TCRdb keeps in-frame clones, though not all of them. That table is the source of V, J and clone size, and D and trimming were worked out from the DNA. The profile shows approximately 280,000 clones, about nine tenths of them singletons.

V usage is TRBV6-5 and J usage is TRBJ2-1; a weak D match, TRBD2 (6 bases). Sequencing input: peripheral blood. The receptor comes from a woman between 25 and 40 years old with COVID-19, enrolled during active disease. This CDR3 is CASSYGGANNEQFF. CDR3 nucleotide sequence: TGTGCCAGCAGTTACGGCGGGGCCAACAATGAGCAGTTCTTC.